Shown below are 8 T cell receptor beta chains from a single sample sequenced in a study of long-term antiretroviral therapy in people with HIV. Assay version v3.0 of immunoSEQ was used, and it was run at survey level. Here immunoSEQ multiplex PCR was the method, and the copy in TCRdb shows in-frame clones only, minus some. Of under 25,000 clones listed, more than 70% are singletons. Specimen: unsorted PBMCs, collected 0.5 years before starting antiretroviral therapy. The receptors derive from a man aged 18 to 30 with HIV.

The CDR3 DNA is TGTGCCAGCATCCTAGGGGATACGCAGTATTTT. It yields the protein CASILGDTQYF. The V gene is TRBV5-4, the J gene TRBJ2-3, with unresolved D. CDR1 and CDR2 from the germline V gene are SGHNT and YYREEE (reference sequence). The CDR3 is made up of 11 amino acids. Trimming shortened V by 6 bases and J by 6 bases, and 8 bases separated the two germline ends.

This rearrangement joins TRBV7-6 to TRBJ2-2, with TRBD2 matching 7 bases. V gave up 1 base and J gave up 3 bases; unmatched junction bases: 14. The CDR3 totals 19 residues. Germline values: CDR1 SGHVS, CDR2 FNYEAQ. The CDR3 loop reads CASSLDPPGLPSDTGELFF. The CDR3 nucleotides are TGTGCCAGCAGCTTAGATCCACCGGGACTACCTTCGGACACCGGGGAGCTGTTTTTT.

The chain is built from TRBV4-1 and TRBJ2-5, with D possibly being TRBD1 or TRBD2 (5 bases each). This CDR3 is built from 16 residues. The V gene lost 1 base and the J gene lost 2 bases, with 14 bases spanning the gap. Looked up from germline, CDR1 is MGHRA and CDR2 is YSYEKL. CDR3 DNA: TGCGCCAGCAGCCAAGCCCCGGGACGGCGTCAAGAGACCCAGTACTTC. Translated: CASSQAPGRRQETQYF.

This clone has a single count. The chain uses TRBV5-5 and TRBJ2-3; D tentatively reads TRBD1 or TRBD2 (5 bases each). V was clipped by 0 bases and J by 2 bases, with 13 bases between them. The CDR3 runs 16 residues. CDR1 and CDR2 (germline): SGHKS, YYEKEE (reference sequence). CDR3 in DNA: TGTGCCAGCAGCTTGGTGGGGGTCCTCTCCACAGATACGCAGTATTTT. Amino acid sequence: CASSLVGVLSTDTQYF. The variable domain in full, with the rest retrieved from reference TRBV5-5 and TRBJ2-3, is DAGVTQSPTHLIKTRGQQVTLRCSPISGHKSVSWYQQVLGQGPQFIFQYYEKEERGRGNFPDRFSARQFPNYSSELNVNALLLGDSALYLCASSLVGVLSTDTQYFGPGTRLTVL.

The chain combines TRBV7-6 with TRBJ2-7, with 8 bases identical to TRBD1. V shed 5 bases and J 3 bases; nucleotides not matched to a gene: 6. Germline CDR1 and CDR2: SGHVS and FNYEAQ. This CDR3 has 14 amino acids. CDR3: CASSRGQGGYEQYF. The CDR3 DNA sequence: TGTGCCAGCAGCAGAGGACAGGGAGGCTACGAGCAGTACTTC.

The sample holds a few counts of this clone. The rearrangement joins TRBV4-1 to TRBJ2-7, with D unclear. CDR3 length: 14 amino acids. Germline assignment: CDR1 MGHRA and CDR2 YSYEKL. The V end lost 0 bases, the J end lost 0 bases, and 6 bases lay between the germline ends. CDR3 DNA sequence: TGCGCCAGCAGCCAAGAGACTCTCTCCTACGAGCAGTACTTC. Its protein is CASSQETLSYEQYF.

The V gene is TRBV11-1, the J gene TRBJ1-1; D uncertain. Germline V CDR1 and CDR2: SGHAT, FQDESV (reference sequence). V shed 1 base and J shed 4 bases, with 10 bases lying between them. This CDR3 region has 14 residues. CDR3 protein: CASSLGPGFTEAFF. In DNA form, the CDR3 reads TGTGCCAGCAGCTTAGGGCCGGGATTCACTGAAGCTTTCTTT.

This sequence joins TRBV4-1 and TRBJ2-1; 8 positions match TRBD1. The CDR3 is made up of 15 amino acids. V gave up 1 base and J gave up 7 bases; unmatched junction bases: 6. Germline V lookup: CDR1 MGHRA, CDR2 YSYEKL. The CDR3 sequence: CASSQVSQGANEQFF. In DNA, the CDR3 is TGCGCCAGCAGCCAAGTATCCCAGGGGGCAAATGAGCAGTTCTTC.